This TCR beta chain was found in a study of blood T cell repertoires in COVID-19. This CDR3 is 13 amino acids long. In germline, CDR1 is SGHNT, CDR2 YENEEA. V lost 3 bases and J lost 2, with 7 bases in between. Some clones are missing from TCRdb's copy, which holds only in-frame ones; the method was immunoSEQ multiplex PCR. The table shows 230,000 or so clones, with roughly 80% occurring only once. The source is a woman aged 80 or older with COVID-19, enrolled during active disease. The chain employs TRBV11-3 and TRBJ1-1; D gene uncertain. The specimen sequenced was peripheral blood. The CDR3 is CASSLGENTEAFF. Here the CDR3 DNA reads TGTGCCAGCAGCTTGGGAGAAAACACTGAAGCTTTCTTT.